This note documents a single T cell receptor beta chain sequence. The antigen is not known. The library protocol tagged individual cDNA molecules with unique molecular identifiers. Using its own MiXCR run on the 5' RACE reads, TCRdb lists one record per CDR3 protein. The sample lists 20,000 to 30,000 distinct CDR3 sequences, roughly 4.2% occurring once. This sample is drawn from a study of early T cells in non-severe SARS-CoV-2 infection. About the study: Bulk RNA taken from unsorted whole blood was sequenced, leaving chains unpaired. Study findings and constraints: Using VDJdb, the matching emphasized anti-spike CD8 responses while missing private and CD4 specificities.

This CDR3 is 17 amino acids long. CDR1 is SGHTA, CDR2 FQGNSA, per germline. Trimming cost V 2 bases and J 3 bases, with 16 bases left between them. Input material: whole blood. The chain has TRBV7-2 and TRBJ2-2, with a weak D call TRBD2 (5 bases). The source of this sequence is an adult who was a healthcare worker with PCR-confirmed SARS-CoV-2 infection or an uninfected control (not recorded which). The CDR3 nucleotides are TGTGCCAGCAGCTTAAGGCTAGCCCTCGTAGACACCGGGGAGCTGTTTTTT. Residues: CASSLRLALVDTGELFF.